These 6 T cell receptor beta chains came from one sample sequenced in a study of cytomegalovirus exposure and HLA in healthy donors. The study ran its PCR with 60 Vbeta and 13 Jbeta primers. Sequencing was performed with immunoSEQ multiplex PCR; in TCRdb, only in-frame clones are kept and a portion is missing. The data show more than 70,000 clones, roughly 80% seen once. The specimen was PBMCs. Receptors originate from a man in his forties in good health and CMV-seronegative.

Details on this clone: Germline and junction disagree at one end, which may indicate a read error. This sequence joins TRBV7-9 and TRBJ1-6; maybe TRBD1 (6 bases). The CDR3 covers 16 residues. Per the germline V gene, CDR1 is SEHNR and CDR2 is FQNEAQ (reference sequence). The CDR3 sequence: CSSLPRGGSYNSPLHF. The CDR3 region has the DNA TGTTCCAGCCTCCCGAGGGGGGGCTCCTATAATTCACCCCTCCACTTT.

The chain links TRBV13 to TRBJ2-7; 8 positions match TRBD1. The CDR3 is made up of 16 amino acids. Germline trimming cut 4 bases from V and 4 bases from J; bases unmatched to any gene: 12. CDR1 is PRHDT and CDR2 is FYEKMQ in the germline V gene (reference sequence). Here the CDR3 DNA reads TGTGCCAGCAGCTCCCGAAGTGGGACAGGAAAATACGAGCAGTACTTC. Its protein is CASSSRSGTGKYEQYF.

The chain combines TRBV5-1 with TRBJ1-2; D gene unclear. The germline gives CDR1 SGHRS, CDR2 YFSETQ. The V gene lost 1 base and the J gene lost 2 bases, with 6 bases spanning the gap. CDR3 length: 13 residues. CDR3 DNA sequence: TGCGCCAGCAGCTTGTCACAGAACTATGGCTACACCTTC. The encoded protein is CASSLSQNYGYTF.

The rearrangement links TRBV4-1 to TRBJ2-7; TRBD2 matches at 8 bases. Germline loops: CDR1 MGHRA, CDR2 YSYEKL. V lost 1 base, J lost 6 bases, and 11 bases stayed unmatched. The CDR3 sequence is 16 residues long. The CDR3 spells CASSQAPGLGLSEQYF. In DNA form, the CDR3 reads TGCGCCAGCAGCCAAGCCCCGGGACTAGGCCTAAGCGAGCAGTACTTC.

V usage is TRBV5-1 and J usage is TRBJ2-5; 15 positions match TRBD2. Germline V lookup: CDR1 SGHRS, CDR2 YFSETQ. The CDR3 length is 16 residues. V shed 4 bases and J 5 bases; nucleotides not matched to a gene: 6. In nucleotides, the CDR3 is TGCGCCAGCAGCCCTGGGACTAGCGGGGGGATGGAGACCCAGTACTTC. Its protein is CASSPGTSGGMETQYF.

This chain connects TRBV19 to TRBJ2-1; D might be TRBD2 (7 bases). Germline CDR1 reads LNHDA; CDR2 reads SQIVND (reference sequence). V was clipped by 5 bases and J by 4 bases, with 12 bases between them. The CDR3 totals 14 residues. The CDR3 protein is CASSRGAFYNEQFF. CDR3 nucleotides: TGTGCCAGTAGTCGGGGGGCATTTTACAATGAGCAGTTCTTC.